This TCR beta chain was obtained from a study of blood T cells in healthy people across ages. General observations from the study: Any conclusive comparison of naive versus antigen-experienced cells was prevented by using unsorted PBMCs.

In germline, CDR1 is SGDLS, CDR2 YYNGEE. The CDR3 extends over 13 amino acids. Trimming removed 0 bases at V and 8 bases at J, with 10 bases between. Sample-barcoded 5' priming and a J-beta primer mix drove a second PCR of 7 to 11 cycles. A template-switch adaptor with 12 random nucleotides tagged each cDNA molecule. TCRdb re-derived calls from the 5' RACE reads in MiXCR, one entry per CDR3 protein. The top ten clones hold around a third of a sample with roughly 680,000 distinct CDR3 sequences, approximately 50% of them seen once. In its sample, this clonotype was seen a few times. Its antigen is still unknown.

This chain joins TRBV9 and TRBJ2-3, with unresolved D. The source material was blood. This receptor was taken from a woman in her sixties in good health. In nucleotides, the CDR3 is TGTGCCAGCAGCGTAGACACTGGTCGTACGCAGTATTTT. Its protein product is CASSVDTGRTQYF.